These 30 T cell receptor beta chains were sequenced from one sample in a study of T-cell memory formation after mild COVID-19. One entry per CDR3 protein results from TCRdb running MiXCR on the 5' RACE reads. The sample shows some 310,000 distinct CDR3 sequences, 20% to 25% of them seen only once. The specimen was PBMCs or a T cell subset sorted from them (not recorded which). Receptor source: a man aged 18 to 30 who had mild COVID-19 (a few samples of this study predate the infection). Cell type and time point are not known.

This clonotype has a handful of counts. The V call is TRBV5-4, the J call TRBJ1-2; D remains ambiguous. V lost 4 bases to trimming and J lost 4 bases, with 17 bases between them. Per germline, CDR1 SGHNT and CDR2 YYREEE (reference sequence). The CDR3 has 15 amino acids. The CDR3 sequence is CASSHPRVGGYGYTF. In nucleotides, the CDR3 is TGTGCCAGCAGCCACCCCCGGGTGGGTGGCTATGGCTACACCTTC. Filled out from reference TRBV5-4 and TRBJ1-2, the complete variable domain reads ETGVTQSPTHLIKTRGQQVTLRCSSQSGHNTVSWYQQALGQGPQFIFQYYREEENGRGNFPPRFSGLQFPNYSSELNVNALELDDSALYLCASSHPRVGGYGYTFGSGTRLTVV.

As DNA, the CDR3 is TGTGCCAGCAGCCCCCGCGGGGGGGCCAATGAGCAGTTCTTC. Translating it yields CASSPRGGANEQFF. The genes are TRBV7-2 and TRBJ2-1; 9 nucleotides agree with TRBD2. V gave up 5 bases and J gave up 6 bases; unmatched junction bases: 5. This CDR3 comprises 14 residues. The germline V gene encodes CDR1 SGHTA and CDR2 FQGNSA.

Ten or more counts support this clonotype. This chain links TRBV4-3 with TRBJ2-7, with 7 bases matching TRBD2. Trimming took 2 bases from V and 0 from J; bases not matched to a gene: 1. This CDR3 is built from 14 residues. Per the germline V gene, CDR1 is LGHNA and CDR2 is YSLEER. CDR3 region: CASSQSGVSYEQYF. The DNA for the CDR3 is TGCGCCAGCAGCCAAAGCGGGGTCTCCTACGAGCAGTACTTC.

The J gene is TRBJ2-1, the V gene TRBV7-2; 8 nucleotides line up with TRBD2. The length of the CDR3 is 13 residues. CDR1 is SGHTA and CDR2 is FQGNSA in the germline V gene. J gave up 10 bases and V 7 bases, and 9 bases lay outside the gene matches. CDR3 amino acids: CASTKGLGGEQFF. The DNA of the CDR3 is TGTGCCAGCACCAAGGGACTAGGGGGGGAGCAGTTCTTC.

There are many counts of this clonotype. The chain joins TRBV7-2 to TRBJ1-1; D is perhaps TRBD1 (5 bases). V was clipped by 6 bases and J by 3 bases, with 17 bases between them. The CDR3 length is 15 residues. Germline CDR1 SGHTA, CDR2 FQGNSA. The CDR3 DNA sequence: TGTGCCAGCAGAACACAATCCGCAGGGTACACTGAAGCTTTCTTT. The encoded protein is CASRTQSAGYTEAFF.

This clonotype was picked up many times. This sequence joins TRBV4-2 and TRBJ2-2; perhaps TRBD2 as D (6 bases). V was pared by 1 base and J by 1 base, with 7 bases between. In germline, CDR1 is LGHNA, CDR2 YNFKEQ. This CDR3 is built from 15 residues. The CDR3, as DNA: TGTGCCAGCAGCCAAGTGGAGGGGAACACCGGGGAGCTGTTTTTT. Translation gives CASSQVEGNTGELFF.

This clonotype has just a few counts. The chain combines TRBV2 with TRBJ1-1; D perhaps matches TRBD1 (6 bases). In germline, CDR1 is SNHLY, CDR2 FYNNEI. The V end lost 7 bases, the J end lost 1 base, and 16 bases lay between the germline ends. CDR3 length equals 15 residues. CDR3 coding DNA: TGTGCCAGCACTCTCCTGGGGGCAGGGAACACTGAAGCTTTCTTT. It translates to CASTLLGAGNTEAFF.

This clonotype was detected a few times. The chain links TRBV14 to TRBJ2-7; no clear D gene. Trimming took 4 bases from V and 2 from J, leaving 15 bases between them. The CDR3 has 15 residues. Germline V lookup: CDR1 SGHDN, CDR2 FVKESK. CDR3 in amino acids: CASSPWQPTAYEQYF. The CDR3 region has the DNA TGTGCCAGCAGCCCCTGGCAACCCACTGCCTACGAGCAGTACTTC.

This clonotype appeared a single time. The chain carries TRBV28 and TRBJ1-1; D gene ambiguous. Germline V gene data show CDR1 as MDHEN and CDR2 as SYDVKM. V was shortened by 2 bases and J by 9 bases, with 13 bases between the two germline ends. The CDR3 covers 13 residues. CDR3 bases: TGTGCCAGCAGTTTAAGGTCTACGGGAAAAGCTTTCTTT. Its protein product is CASSLRSTGKAFF.

This clonotype has just a few counts. The chain has TRBV7-2 and TRBJ1-5, with 9 bases fitting TRBD1. V dropped 6 bases and J dropped 6; count of bases not matched to a gene: 6. The CDR3 totals 14 residues. The germline V gene has CDR1 SGHTA and CDR2 FQGNSA. CDR3 sequence reads: CASSWTGELQPQHF. CDR3 nucleotide sequence: TGTGCCAGCAGTTGGACAGGGGAGCTTCAGCCCCAGCATTTT.

This chain links TRBV6-2 or TRBV6-3 with TRBJ1-5; D might be TRBD1 (5 bases). V was trimmed by 4 bases and J by 5 bases, leaving 12 bases between them. The germline V gene encodes CDR1 MNHEY and CDR2 SVGEGT. This CDR3 has 14 amino acids. CDR3 in amino acids: CASSSPRRDQPQHF. The CDR3 nucleotides are TGTGCCAGCAGTTCCCCGCGCAGGGATCAGCCCCAGCATTTT.

This chain links TRBV6-5 with TRBJ2-5; 11 positions agree with TRBD1. The CDR3 sequence is 14 residues long. The junction had 5 bases not matched to a gene; V was cut back by 7 bases and J by 4 bases. Germline lookup yields CDR1 MNHEY and CDR2 SVGAGI. The CDR3, as DNA: TGTGCCAGCAACCTGGGGACAGGGGGAGAGACCCAGTACTTC. Encoded protein: CASNLGTGGETQYF.

The chain carries TRBV19 and TRBJ1-1, with D possibly TRBD1 on 5 matching bases. This CDR3 comprises 14 residues. The germline CDR1 and CDR2 sequences are LNHDA and SQIVND (reference sequence). Trimming cost V 5 bases and J 6 bases, with 16 bases left between them. The CDR3 bases are TGTGCCAGTAGTTGGGGCTTGAGCTCCCCTGAAGCTTTCTTT. This sequence encodes CASSWGLSSPEAFF.

In this sample, this clonotype turned up a few times. The chain has TRBV10-3 and TRBJ1-5; TRBD1 matches at 9 bases. Trimming at V came to 4 bases and at J to 2 bases, leaving 12 bases not matched to a gene. The germline V gene has CDR1 ENHRY and CDR2 SYGVKD. This CDR3 contains 18 residues. The CDR3 coding sequence is TGTGCCATCAGTGGCTCCTCGACAGGGGGATCGGGCAATCAGCCCCAGCATTTT. Its protein product is CAISGSSTGGSGNQPQHF.

This chain uses TRBV5-5 with TRBJ2-7, with D uncertain. The CDR3 sequence is 14 residues long. CDR1 is SGHKS, CDR2 YYEKEE, per germline (reference sequence). Trimming took off 2 bases at V and 1 base at J, with 10 bases between the two ends. CDR3 sequence: CASSFDILSYEQYV. CDR3 DNA: TGTGCCAGCAGCTTTGATATTTTATCCTACGAGCAGTACGTC.

The CDR3 protein is CASSYFLSPHGELFF. DNA of the CDR3: TGTGCCAGCAGTTATTTTCTTTCGCCTCACGGGGAGCTGTTTTTT. The chain has TRBV6-2 or TRBV6-3 and TRBJ2-2; D remains unclear. This CDR3 is 15 amino acids long. Germline lookup yields CDR1 MNHEY and CDR2 SVGEGT. The V gene lost 3 bases and the J gene lost 7 bases, with 15 bases spanning the gap.

This clonotype was counted between two and nine times. This chain uses TRBV29-1 with TRBJ2-1, with TRBD1 as a possible D gene (5 bases). Germline values: CDR1 SQVTM, CDR2 ANQGSEA. The CDR3 runs to 11 residues. V dropped 7 bases and J dropped 14 bases, with 18 bases sitting between them. CDR3 in amino acids: CSGEDQGSEFF. Here the CDR3 DNA reads TGCAGCGGGGAAGATCAGGGCTCCGAGTTCTTC.

This clonotype has more than one count but fewer than ten. The chain has TRBV11-2 and TRBJ1-1; TRBD1 aligns across 8 bases. This CDR3 is 14 amino acids long. V shed 5 bases, J shed 4 bases, and the junction held 6 bases outside the gene matches. The germline CDR1 and CDR2 sequences are SGHAT and FQNNGV. CDR3 loop: CASSTQGAGTEAFF. The CDR3 nucleotides are TGTGCCAGCAGCACCCAGGGGGCAGGCACTGAAGCTTTCTTT. Variable domain in full (rest from reference TRBV11-2 and TRBJ1-1): EAGVAQSPRYKIIEKRQSVAFWCNPISGHATLYWYQQILGQGPKLLIQFQNNGVVDDSQLPKDRFSAERLKGVDSTLKIQPAKLEDSAVYLCASSTQGAGTEAFFGQGTRLTVV.

V is TRBV11-2 and J is TRBJ1-1; possible D gene TRBD1, 5 bases. Germline-derived CDR1 and CDR2 are SGHAT and FQNNGV. The CDR3 loop spans 13 amino acids. V gave up 11 bases and J gave up 0 bases, with 13 bases separating them. The CDR3, as DNA: TGTGCCTCATTGGGGCAGATGAACACTGAAGCTTTCTTT. Amino acid sequence: CASLGQMNTEAFF.

The J gene is TRBJ2-5, the V gene TRBV15, with 9 positions matching TRBD1. This CDR3 spans 14 amino acids. Germline values: CDR1 LNHNV, CDR2 YYDKDF (reference sequence). V shed 5 bases, J shed 6 bases, and the junction held 7 bases outside the gene matches. In DNA, the CDR3 is TGTGCCACCAGCGGCTGGACAGGGGAAAAGACCCAGTACTTC. Translating it yields CATSGWTGEKTQYF.

The gene calls are TRBV12-3 or TRBV12-4 and TRBJ2-7, with D unresolved. This CDR3 spans 12 amino acids. V dropped 5 bases and J dropped 1 base, with 6 bases sitting between them. Here the CDR3 reads CASSRRSYEQYF. The DNA of the CDR3 is TGTGCCAGCAGTCGGCGGTCCTACGAGCAGTACTTC.

The V and J genes are TRBV9 and TRBJ2-3, with TRBD2 identical over 7 bases. Germline-derived CDR1 and CDR2 are SGDLS and YYNGEE. This CDR3 is 14 amino acids long. Trimming at V came to 3 bases and at J to 2 bases, leaving 3 bases not matched to a gene. The CDR3 sequence is CASSDRDYTDTQYF. The CDR3, as DNA: TGTGCCAGCAGCGACCGGGACTACACAGATACGCAGTATTTT.

CDR3 nucleotide sequence: TGTGCCAGCAGCTTAGGCCTAAGGGAGCCAGAAACTTTCTTT. This encodes CASSLGLREPETFF. This sequence joins TRBV7-2 and TRBJ1-1; no clear D gene. The CDR3 has 14 amino acids. Trimming took 1 base from V and 12 from J, leaving 18 bases between them. Germline CDR1 reads SGHTA; CDR2 reads FQGNSA.

V usage is TRBV5-1 and J usage is TRBJ2-7; either TRBD1 or TRBD2 may fit D (5 bases each). The CDR3 length is 15 residues. Germline V lookup: CDR1 SGHRS, CDR2 YFSETQ. The ends were cut back, 6 bases at V and 2 bases at J, with 18 bases in the middle. CDR3 nucleotide sequence: TGCGCCAGCACCCTTGGACACCGGAGGCCCTACGAGCAGTACTTC. Its translation: CASTLGHRRPYEQYF.

This rearrangement joins TRBV24-1 to TRBJ2-5; D perhaps matches TRBD2 (7 bases). The germline V gene encodes CDR1 KGHDR and CDR2 SFDVKD. Trimming pared 3 bases from V and 5 bases from J, leaving 15 bases between. This CDR3 has 15 residues. The CDR3 loop reads CATSDTGGPRETQYF. In nucleotides, the CDR3 is TGTGCCACCAGTGATACGGGGGGCCCCCGGGAGACCCAGTACTTC.

The genes are TRBV30 and TRBJ2-2, with D maybe TRBD2 (6 bases). V was trimmed by 2 bases and J by 7 bases, leaving 8 bases between them. Looked up from germline, CDR1 is GTSNPN and CDR2 is SVGIG (reference sequence). CDR3 size: 12 residues. The CDR3, as DNA: TGTGCCTGGAGTCGGGGGAACGGGGAGCTGTTTTTT. Encoded protein: CAWSRGNGELFF.

The rearrangement links TRBV5-6 to TRBJ2-1; D is ambiguous. Germline V gene sequence: CDR1 SGHDT, CDR2 YYEEEE. This CDR3 spans 11 amino acids. The V end was cut by 0 bases, the J end by 8 bases, with 3 bases between. Here the CDR3 DNA reads TGTGCCAGCAGCTTGGCGGATGAGCAGTTCTTC. It encodes CASSLADEQFF.

This clonotype was seen a few times. V and J are TRBV6-6 and TRBJ1-1; unclear D gene. The CDR3 covers 13 residues. From germline, CDR1 is MNHNY and CDR2 SVGAGI (reference sequence). Trimming removed 0 bases from V and 8 bases from J, with 10 bases in between. CDR3 sequence (DNA): TGTGCCAGCAGTTACTCGACCGGGAAGGAAGCTTTCTTT. Translating it yields CASSYSTGKEAFF.

This clonotype was counted at least ten times. The CDR3 DNA follows: TGTGCCAGCAGTCTAAGGGGATGGGGCTACACCTTC. Its protein product is CASSLRGWGYTF. V gene TRBV6-5 combines with J gene TRBJ1-2, with D possibly being TRBD1 (5 bases). Trimming cost V 5 bases and J 8 bases, with 12 bases left between them. This CDR3 is 12 amino acids long. The V gene's germline CDR1 is MNHEY and CDR2 SVGAGI.

This clonotype was counted between two and nine times. The chain has TRBV19 and TRBJ1-1; D unclear. The germline V gene has CDR1 LNHDA and CDR2 SQIVND (reference sequence). V gave up 3 bases and J gave up 4 bases, with 9 bases separating them. The CDR3 is 13 amino acids. The CDR3 is CASSIGVSTEAFF. The DNA for the CDR3 is TGTGCCAGTAGTATTGGGGTTAGCACTGAAGCTTTCTTT.